Listed below are T cell receptor beta chains from one sample, sequenced in a study of beta chain features in type 1 diabetes. The method was immunoSEQ multiplex PCR; TCRdb's version includes in-frame clones alone and lacks a portion of them. The sample consists of a few hundred thousand clones, roughly a tenth of them appearing once. What was sequenced was central memory CD4+ T cells from blood. These receptors were taken from a man younger than 45 with type 1 diabetes. Both conserved end residues are part of each CDR3. Each record gives: J gene, clone size, D gene, V gene, CDR3 DNA, CDR3 protein. The D gene is left open where the match is weak. The size field is filled for only some rows; it gives once, few, many or a size class.

>TRBJ1-5|-|-|TRBV13
TGTGCCAGCAGCTTAGGTGGGGGAGGCCAGCCCCAGCATTTT
CASSLGGGGQPQHF
>TRBJ2-1|few|TRBD2|TRBV6-1
TGTGCCAGCACACTAGCGGGAGTCAATGAGCAGTTCTTC
CASTLAGVNEQFF
>TRBJ2-3|few|-|TRBV29-1
TGCAGCGTTGACTTCGGAGTCCGCACAGATACGCAGTATTTT
CSVDFGVRTDTQYF
>TRBJ2-1|-|-|TRBV27
TGTGCCAGCAGTCCAGGTTTGGTGAATGAGCAGTTCTTC
CASSPGLVNEQFF
>TRBJ2-7|-|TRBD1|TRBV6-6
TGTGCCAGCAGTCGGGACAGGGACTACGAGCAGTACTTC
CASSRDRDYEQYF
>TRBJ2-2|-|TRBD2|TRBV9
TGTGCCAGCAGCGGGACTAGCGGGAGGTTAGGCGGGGAGCTGTTTTTT
CASSGTSGRLGGELFF
>TRBJ2-1|few|-|TRBV18
TGTGCCAGCTCACCAGGTCCGGGAAACAATGAGCAGTTCTTC
CASSPGPGNNEQFF
>TRBJ1-5|many|-|TRBV28
TGTGCCAGCAGATTAGACAGCCAGCCCCAGCATTTT
CASRLDSQPQHF
>TRBJ2-2|many|-|TRBV7-2
TGTGCCAGCAGCTTCAAGGAATGGGAGCTGTTTTTT
CASSFKEWELFF
>TRBJ2-7|few|-|TRBV11-1
TGTGCCAGCAGCTCGGGGGTTCTCTACGAGCAGTACTTC
CASSSGVLYEQYF
>TRBJ2-7|-|TRBD2|TRBV2
TGTGCCAGCAAGCGGCTAGCGGGAGGTTACGAGCAGTACTTC
CASKRLAGGYEQYF
>TRBJ2-7|-|TRBD2|TRBV4-2
TGTGCCAGCAGCCAAGAGTGGGTGGGCCCCGGGGGGTACGAGCAGTACTTC
CASSQEWVGPGGYEQYF
>TRBJ2-1|-|-|TRBV19
TGTGCCAGCCTTCAGGGTAGAAATGAGCAGTTCTTC
CASLQGRNEQFF
>TRBJ2-1|-|-|TRBV15
TGTGCCACTGGAACTAGCAGATCCTACAATGAGCAGTTCTTC
CATGTSRSYNEQFF
>TRBJ2-1|many|-|TRBV7-9
TGTGCCAGCAGCTTATCCTCCAATGAGCAGTTCTTC
CASSLSSNEQFF
>TRBJ2-7|-|TRBD1|TRBV6-5
TGTGCCAGCAGTGCCGGGACAGGGAGCTACGAGCAGTACTTC
CASSAGTGSYEQYF
>TRBJ2-3|-|-|TRBV5-1
TGCGCCAGCAGCTCTCAGGGATCAGATACGCAGTATTTT
CASSSQGSDTQYF
>TRBJ2-5|-|-|TRBV28
TGTGCCAGCACCCGACCAGGGGGGACCCGAGAGACCCAGTACTTC
CASTRPGGTRETQYF
>TRBJ2-7|few|-|TRBV4-1
TGCGCCAGCAGCCAGTACAGGGAAGCCTACGAGCAGTACTTC
CASSQYREAYEQYF